The present T cell receptor (beta chain) was sequenced within a study of cytomegalovirus exposure and HLA in healthy donors. Whole-study results and caveats: The tendency of first-cohort TCR clusters to co-occur in the 110 or so validation repertoires emerged from a later analysis. The study recorded 150 to 200 TCR beta chains that were cytomegalovirus-associated. The authors confirmed in vitro that three CMV-associated chains were specific for CMV antigens.

The repertoire was sequenced with immunoSEQ multiplex PCR; TCRdb's copy has only in-frame clones and lacks some. The sample consists of about 280,000 clones, around 85% of them appearing once. Trimming removed 1 base from V and 0 bases from J; junction bases left unmatched: 8. This CDR3 region has 17 residues. Germline V gene lookup returns CDR1 MGHDK and CDR2 SYGVNS. Remarks on this clone: Its antigen is still unknown.

The TCR comes from a woman younger than 30 in good health and CMV-seronegative. The chain is built from TRBV25-1 and TRBJ1-1, with 7 bases aligning to TRBD1. The sequenced material came from PBMCs. The CDR3 spells CASSESQGQGMNTEAFF. The CDR3 region has the DNA TGTGCCAGCAGTGAATCACAGGGGCAGGGGATGAACACTGAAGCTTTCTTT.